This paragraph reports one T cell receptor beta chain. Antigen: not known. Produced via immunoSEQ multiplex PCR; TCRdb's table is partial and in-frame only. The sample gives some 2,100,000 clones, 85% to 95% of which show up once; under 2% is in the top ten. The record originates from a study of shared clonotypes between healthy human individuals. Overall study results and limits: On the whole, naive subsets had larger estimated richness than memory subsets had.

V shed 6 bases and J shed 4 bases, with 9 bases lying between them. Germline CDR1 and CDR2: LNHDA and SQIVND (reference sequence). The CDR3 has 13 amino acids. Naive CD8 cells, CD45RO-negative and positively selected for CCR7, excluded terminally differentiated effector memory CD45RA+ cells. The source of this sequence is a man aged 18 to 30 in good health. Some clones in this sample may be carry-over from other donors' samples. This sequence joins TRBV19 and TRBJ2-2; D uncertain. Sequencing used naive CD8+ T cells from PBMCs. The CDR3 DNA follows: TGTGCCAGTAGGCGAACCTTCACCGGGGAGCTGTTTTTT. Its protein is CASRRTFTGELFF.